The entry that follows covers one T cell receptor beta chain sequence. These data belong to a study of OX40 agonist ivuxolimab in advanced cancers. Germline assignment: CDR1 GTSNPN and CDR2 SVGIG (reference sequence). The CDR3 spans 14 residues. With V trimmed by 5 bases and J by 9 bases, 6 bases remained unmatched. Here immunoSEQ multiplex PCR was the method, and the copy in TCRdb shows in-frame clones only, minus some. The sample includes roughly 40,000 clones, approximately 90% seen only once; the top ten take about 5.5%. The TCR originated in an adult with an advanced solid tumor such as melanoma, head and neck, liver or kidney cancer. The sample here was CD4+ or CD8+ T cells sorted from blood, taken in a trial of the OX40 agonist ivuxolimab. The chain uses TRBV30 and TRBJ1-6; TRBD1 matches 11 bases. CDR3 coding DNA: TGTGCCTGGGAGACCGGGACAGGGGGTTCACCCCTCCACTTT. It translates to CAWETGTGGSPLHF.